Shown below are 25 T cell receptor beta chains from a single sample sequenced in a study of blood T cell repertoires in COVID-19. TCRdb's copy holds only in-frame clones and misses some; the assay was immunoSEQ multiplex PCR. The table includes roughly 250,000 clones, around 83% detected once. The specimen sequenced was peripheral blood. The receptors shown here come from a woman aged 60-70 years with active or convalescent COVID-19.

This chain connects TRBV6-1 to TRBJ2-5; D gene unclear. The V gene's germline CDR1 is MNHNS and CDR2 SASEGT. The CDR3 covers 13 residues. Trimming removed 1 base at V and 7 bases at J, with 10 bases between. The CDR3 loop is CASSEEGVMTQYF. In DNA form, the CDR3 reads TGTGCCAGCAGTGAAGAAGGAGTTATGACCCAGTACTTC.

In DNA, the CDR3 is TGTGCCAGCAGCTTGACCGGACAGAACACAGATACGCAGTATTTT. Its protein is CASSLTGQNTDTQYF. This sequence joins TRBV5-4 and TRBJ2-3, with a weak D call TRBD1 (6 bases). Deletions cut 1 base from V and 2 bases from J, with 11 bases between. Germline loops: CDR1 SGHNT, CDR2 YYREEE (reference sequence). The CDR3 consists of 15 residues.

V and J are TRBV7-9 and TRBJ2-3; 10 bases are shared with TRBD1. The CDR3 runs 17 residues. The V and J ends lost 5 bases and 4 bases, in that order; junction bases with no gene match: 12. Per the germline V gene, CDR1 is SEHNR and CDR2 is FQNEAQ (reference sequence). CDR3 loop: CASSLLMTGGIADTQYF. CDR3 DNA: TGTGCCAGCAGCCTCCTAATGACAGGGGGCATCGCAGATACGCAGTATTTT.

This clone was counted once. The gene calls are TRBV5-1 and TRBJ2-5, with 14 bases fitting TRBD2. Unmatched junction bases numbered 0, after V lost 3 bases and J lost 5 bases. Per the germline V gene, CDR1 is SGHRS and CDR2 is YFSETQ. The CDR3 has 14 amino acids. CDR3 in DNA: TGCGCCAGCAGCTGGACTAGCGGGGGGGAGACCCAGTACTTC. It is translated as CASSWTSGGETQYF.

The CDR3 bases are TGTGCCAGCAGCCCGGACGGGGGAAACTATGGCTACACCTTC. This encodes CASSPDGGNYGYTF. The rearrangement links TRBV9 to TRBJ1-2; weak D call: TRBD1 (5 bases). The V gene's germline CDR1 is SGDLS and CDR2 YYNGEE. V shed 4 bases and J shed 2 bases, with 12 bases lying between them. The CDR3 is 14 residues long.

This clone was recorded a few times. In DNA form, the CDR3 reads TGTGCCAGTAGTACCTGGACAGGGGTAGCCTACGAGCAGTACTTC. Translating it yields CASSTWTGVAYEQYF. This sequence joins TRBV19 and TRBJ2-7, with 9 bases lining up with TRBD1. Germline values: CDR1 LNHDA, CDR2 SQIVND (reference sequence). The ends lost 4 bases at V and 2 bases at J; junction bases unmatched: 6. The CDR3 length is 15 residues.

The chain employs TRBV30 and TRBJ1-4; 7 nucleotides align to TRBD1. Losses at the gene ends were 2 bases for V and 8 bases for J; bases not matched to a gene: 8. Per the germline V gene, CDR1 is GTSNPN and CDR2 is SVGIG (reference sequence). The CDR3 extends over 14 amino acids. In nucleotides, the CDR3 is TGTGCCTGGAGTTACAGGGGAATCCCGGAAAAACTGTTTTTT. Its translation: CAWSYRGIPEKLFF.

The chain links TRBV21-1 to TRBJ1-2; the table's D gene call, TRBD1, was not cross checked with the DNA. TRBV21-1 is tagged as a pseudogene. This CDR3 region has 21 residues. The CDR3 coding sequence is TGTGCCAGCACCCTCCCGGGACAGGGCCCGGGCTCAGGTTATTTTAACTATGGCTACACCTTC. Protein: CASTLPGQGPGSGYFNYGYTF.

This chain connects TRBV6-5 to TRBJ1-6; D gene ambiguous. The germline V and J ends were trimmed by 8 bases and 4 bases, with 9 bases remaining between them. The CDR3 is 13 amino acids. Germline-derived CDR1 and CDR2 are MNHEY and SVGAGI. The CDR3 nucleotides read TGTGCCAGCGGCGCGGGTTATAATTCACCCCTCCACTTT. Protein sequence: CASGAGYNSPLHF.

The chain links TRBV3-1 (or the pseudogene TRBV3-2) to TRBJ1-2, with a weak D call TRBD1 (5 bases). The V end was cut by 4 bases, the J end by 4 bases, with 13 bases between. The CDR3 contains 14 residues. In germline, CDR1 is LGHDT, CDR2 YNNKEL (reference sequence). Here the CDR3 reads CASSRQGQGYGYTF. In nucleotides, the CDR3 is TGTGCCAGCAGCCGTCAAGGCCAGGGCTATGGCTACACCTTC.

The chain employs TRBV11-2 and TRBJ2-3, with 7 positions matching TRBD2. The CDR3 spans 15 residues. J was trimmed by 4 bases and V by 1 base; bases with no gene match: 5. The V gene's germline CDR1 is SGHAT and CDR2 FQNNGV. This chain's CDR3 is CASSLVLTSADTQYF. The CDR3 coding sequence is TGTGCCAGCAGCTTAGTCCTTACTAGCGCAGATACGCAGTATTTT. Drawing the rest from reference TRBV11-2 and TRBJ2-3, the complete variable domain is EAGVAQSPRYKIIEKRQSVAFWCNPISGHATLYWYQQILGQGPKLLIQFQNNGVVDDSQLPKDRFSAERLKGVDSTLKIQPAKLEDSAVYLCASSLVLTSADTQYFGPGTRLTVL.

This chain uses TRBV30 with TRBJ2-7; maybe TRBD2 (7 bases). Germline assignment: CDR1 GTSNPN and CDR2 SVGIG (reference sequence). The V end lost 4 bases, the J end lost 3 bases, and 22 bases lay between the germline ends. The CDR3 has 16 amino acids. DNA for the CDR3: TGTGCCTGGAAAAGGAGTGGGGCGGGGGCCCACTACGAGCAGTACTTC. This translates into CAWKRSGAGAHYEQYF.

In DNA, the CDR3 is TGTGCCAGTAGCCCGGGCCAACCGGGATTTAAAGATACGCAGTATTTT. This codes for CASSPGQPGFKDTQYF. This chain links TRBV19 with TRBJ2-3; tentative D call: TRBD2 (5 bases). This CDR3 spans 16 amino acids. With 6 bases removed from V and 5 bases from J, the gap between germline ends came to 21 bases. Germline V gene data show CDR1 as LNHDA and CDR2 as SQIVND (reference sequence).

This chain uses TRBV7-8 with TRBJ2-1; D call uncertain. The germline V gene has CDR1 SGHVS and CDR2 FQNEAQ. CDR3 length: 16 amino acids. The V gene lost 3 bases and the J gene lost 5 bases, with 17 bases spanning the gap. In DNA, the CDR3 is TGTGCCAGCAGCTTTTCCCGGAAGCTCCGGGACAATGAGCAGTTCTTC. Its translation is CASSFSRKLRDNEQFF.

The rearrangement uses TRBV18 and TRBJ1-1; 7 bases are shared with TRBD1. Germline CDR1 reads KGHSH; CDR2 reads LQKENI. This CDR3 spans 13 amino acids. With V trimmed by 5 bases and J by 3 bases, 3 bases remained unmatched. CDR3 sequence (DNA): TGTGCCAGCTCATCCCAGGGGGACACTGAAGCTTTCTTT. It yields the protein CASSSQGDTEAFF.

This rearrangement joins TRBV5-4 to TRBJ2-5; 11 bases fit TRBD2. The germline CDR1 and CDR2 sequences are SGHNT and YYREEE (reference sequence). The CDR3 runs to 14 residues. The junction had 3 bases not matched to a gene; V was cut back by 4 bases and J by 4 bases. The DNA of the CDR3 is TGTGCCAGCAGCCCGGGACTAGCGGTAGAGACCCAGTACTTC. Its translation: CASSPGLAVETQYF.

The rearrangement uses TRBV5-6 and TRBJ1-3; no definite D call. V gave up 0 bases and J gave up 1 base, with 8 bases separating them. Germline V gene lookup returns CDR1 SGHDT and CDR2 YYEEEE. This CDR3 has 15 residues. CDR3 DNA sequence: TGTGCCAGCAGCTTGGTGGCCATATCTGGAAACACCATATATTTT. Its protein is CASSLVAISGNTIYF.

The gene calls are TRBV5-4 and TRBJ1-2, with 7 bases aligning to TRBD1. This CDR3 region has 20 residues. The V gene end was trimmed by 0 bases and the J gene end by 0 bases; junction bases not matched to a gene: 17. CDR1 is SGHNT, CDR2 YYREEE, per germline (reference sequence). The CDR3 DNA reads as TGTGCCAGCAGCTTGGCAGGGGGGAGGACAGGAGCCAATCCTAACTATGGCTACACCTTC. The encoded protein is CASSLAGGRTGANPNYGYTF.

The rearrangement joins TRBV5-1 to TRBJ2-3; 14 positions agree with TRBD2. The CDR3 runs to 16 residues. The junction had 5 bases not matched to a gene; V was cut back by 3 bases and J by 5 bases. Per the germline V gene, CDR1 is SGHRS and CDR2 is YFSETQ. Here the CDR3 reads CASSWMTSGGGDTQYF. In DNA form, the CDR3 reads TGCGCCAGCAGCTGGATGACTAGCGGGGGGGGAGATACGCAGTATTTT.

The rearrangement links TRBV2 to TRBJ1-2, with TRBD1 as a possible D gene (5 bases). Germline CDR1 and CDR2: SNHLY and FYNNEI. V was cut by 9 bases and J by 0 bases, with 5 bases left in between. The CDR3 has 11 residues. The DNA of the CDR3 is TGTGCCAGAGGGGCTAACTATGGCTACACCTTC. This sequence encodes CARGANYGYTF.

CDR3 region: CASSPGLAGGPGEQFF. CDR3 DNA sequence: TGTGCCAGCAGCCCGGGACTAGCGGGGGGGCCGGGTGAGCAGTTCTTC. The rearrangement uses TRBV9 and TRBJ2-1; 16 bases match TRBD2. Germline trimming cut 4 bases from V and 9 bases from J; bases unmatched to any gene: 7. The CDR3 extends over 16 amino acids. Per the germline V gene, CDR1 is SGDLS and CDR2 is YYNGEE. The entire variable domain, with the rest obtained from reference TRBV9 and TRBJ2-1, is as follows: DSGVTQTPKHLITATGQRVTLRCSPRSGDLSVYWYQQSLDQGLQFLIQYYNGEERAKGNILERFSAQQFPDLHSELNLSSLELGDSALYFCASSPGLAGGPGEQFFGPGTRLTVL.

The genes are TRBV7-8 and TRBJ1-1; D is unclear. The CDR3 has 14 amino acids. Germline values: CDR1 SGHVS, CDR2 FQNEAQ. The V and J ends lost 5 bases and 0 bases respectively, with 10 bases between them. Here the CDR3 DNA reads TGTGCCAGCAGCCCCCCCAGTATGAACACTGAAGCTTTCTTT. Residues: CASSPPSMNTEAFF.

V usage is TRBV2 and J usage is TRBJ1-6, with 7 bases matching TRBD1. The CDR3 totals 16 residues. The junction had 10 bases not matched to a gene; V was cut back by 5 bases and J by 6 bases. CDR1 is SNHLY and CDR2 is FYNNEI in the germline V gene. The CDR3 DNA follows: TGTGCCAGCAGTTTATCTCGACAGGGCCGTAATTCACCCCTCCACTTT. Its translation: CASSLSRQGRNSPLHF.

As for this clone: A junction boundary mismatches the germline segment, possibly from a read error. The chain employs TRBV27 and TRBJ2-1; D gene uncertain. The V gene's germline CDR1 is MNHEY and CDR2 SMNVEV (reference sequence). There are 13 residues in the CDR3. The CDR3, as DNA: TGTGCCAGCAGAAAGGTACTGGAAAGCGTCACGGTCTTC. Residues: CASRKVLESVTVF.

The rearrangement links TRBV3-1 (or the pseudogene TRBV3-2) to TRBJ1-1, with D maybe TRBD1 (6 bases). The length of the CDR3 is 16 residues. In germline, CDR1 is LGHDT, CDR2 YNNKEL (reference sequence). V lost 1 base and J 4 bases, leaving 16 bases between the germline ends. Here the CDR3 DNA reads TGTGCCAGCAGCCAAGCAGGGTCTGGGGGCTTCACTGAAGCTTTCTTT. Protein: CASSQAGSGGFTEAFF.